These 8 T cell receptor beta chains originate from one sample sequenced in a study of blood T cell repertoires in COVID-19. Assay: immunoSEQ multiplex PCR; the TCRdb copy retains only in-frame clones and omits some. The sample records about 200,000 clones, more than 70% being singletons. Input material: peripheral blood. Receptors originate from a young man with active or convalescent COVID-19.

CDR3 sequence: CASSHPGDKTYEQYF. CDR3 DNA sequence: TGTGCCAGCAGTCACCCAGGGGACAAGACCTACGAGCAGTACTTC. The rearrangement joins TRBV6-6 to TRBJ2-7; weak D call: TRBD1 (6 bases). V was clipped by 5 bases and J by 2 bases, with 16 bases between them. Germline assignment: CDR1 MNHNY and CDR2 SVGAGI (reference sequence). This CDR3 comprises 15 residues.

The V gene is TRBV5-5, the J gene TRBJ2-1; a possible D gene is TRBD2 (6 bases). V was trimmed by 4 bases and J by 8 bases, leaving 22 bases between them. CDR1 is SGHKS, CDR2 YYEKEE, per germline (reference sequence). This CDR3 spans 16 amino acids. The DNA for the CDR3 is TGTGCCAGCAGCCCGAGCTCACTAGCAAGGACACATGAGCAGTTCTTC. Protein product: CASSPSSLARTHEQFF.

CDR3 in amino acids: CASSLTSGLTGELFF. DNA for the CDR3: TGTGCCAGCAGCTTAACTAGCGGGCTCACCGGGGAGCTGTTTTTT. This chain uses TRBV11-3 with TRBJ2-2, with TRBD2 matching over 9 bases. The CDR3 runs 15 residues. Germline assignment: CDR1 SGHNT and CDR2 YENEEA. V lost 2 bases and J lost 4; bases outside the gene matches: 2.

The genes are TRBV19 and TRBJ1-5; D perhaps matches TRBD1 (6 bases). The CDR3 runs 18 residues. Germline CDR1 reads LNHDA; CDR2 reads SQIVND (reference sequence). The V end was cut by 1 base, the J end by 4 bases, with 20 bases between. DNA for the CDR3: TGTGCCAGTAGTATAGCCCGGGTCCGAGGGGGGGGGAATCAGCCCCAGCATTTT. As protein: CASSIARVRGGGNQPQHF.

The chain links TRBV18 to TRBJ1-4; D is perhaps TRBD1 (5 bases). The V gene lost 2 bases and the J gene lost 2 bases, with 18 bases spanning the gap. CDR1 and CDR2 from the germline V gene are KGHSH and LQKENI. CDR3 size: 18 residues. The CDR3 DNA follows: TGTGCCAGCTCACCAGGGGCAGGATCTGCTGCCACTAATGAAAAACTGTTTTTT. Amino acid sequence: CASSPGAGSAATNEKLFF.

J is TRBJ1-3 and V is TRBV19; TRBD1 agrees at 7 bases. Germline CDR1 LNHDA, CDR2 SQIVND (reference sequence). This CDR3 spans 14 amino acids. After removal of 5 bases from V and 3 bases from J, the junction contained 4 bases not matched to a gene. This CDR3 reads CASSRDRSGNTIYF. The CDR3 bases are TGTGCCAGTAGTCGGGACAGAAGTGGAAACACCATATATTTT.

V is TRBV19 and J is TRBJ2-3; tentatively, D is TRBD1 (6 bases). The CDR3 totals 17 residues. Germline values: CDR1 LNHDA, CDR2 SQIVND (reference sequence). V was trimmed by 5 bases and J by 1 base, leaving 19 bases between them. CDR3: CASSSVQTGHRTDTQYF. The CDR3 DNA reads TGTGCCAGTAGTTCTGTACAAACGGGACACCGCACAGATACGCAGTATTTT. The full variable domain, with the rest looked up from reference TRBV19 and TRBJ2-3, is DGGITQSPKYLFRKEGQNVTLSCEQNLNHDAMYWYRQDPGQGLRLIYYSQIVNDFQKGDIAEGYSVSREKKESFPLTVTSAQKNPTAFYLCASSSVQTGHRTDTQYFGPGTRLTVL.

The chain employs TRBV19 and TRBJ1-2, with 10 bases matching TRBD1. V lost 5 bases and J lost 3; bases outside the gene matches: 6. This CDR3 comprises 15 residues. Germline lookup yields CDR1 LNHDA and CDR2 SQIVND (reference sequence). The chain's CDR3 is CASSPDRGADYGYTF. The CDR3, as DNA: TGTGCCAGTAGTCCGGACAGGGGGGCTGACTATGGCTACACCTTC. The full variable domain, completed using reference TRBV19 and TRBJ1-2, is DGGITQSPKYLFRKEGQNVTLSCEQNLNHDAMYWYRQDPGQGLRLIYYSQIVNDFQKGDIAEGYSVSREKKESFPLTVTSAQKNPTAFYLCASSPDRGADYGYTFGSGTRLTVV.